These T cell receptor beta chains were read from a single sample in a study of cytomegalovirus exposure and HLA in healthy donors. Libraries were prepared by immunoSEQ multiplex PCR; TCRdb keeps only in-frame clonotypes and omits some of them. The sample lists roughly 56,000 clones; 90% to 95% were seen once. The sequenced sample consisted of PBMCs. These receptors all come from a woman in her twenties or thirties in good health and CMV-seronegative. Each CDR3 is given with its conserved first and last residue. A D gene is named only where the DNA matches it firmly. Size values are once, few and many counts, or a class for expanded clones, and some rows have none.

NA	12	TRBV5-1	NA	TRBJ2-1	TGCGCCAGCACCTCACAGGGAAATGAGCAGTTCTTC	CASTSQGNEQFF
NA	15	TRBV7-9	TRBD1	TRBJ2-7	TGTGCCAGCAGCTCCAACAGGGGCCCCTCCTACGAGCAGTACTTC	CASSSNRGPSYEQYF
NA	17	TRBV4-1	NA	TRBJ2-5	TGCGCCAGCAGCCCTCAAATGATGGGCGGGACGGCGGAGACCCAGTACTTC	CASSPQMMGGTAETQYF
NA	16	TRBV30	TRBD2	TRBJ2-7	TGTGCCTGGTGGACTACCGGGACTAGCGGAAACTACGAGCAGTACTTC	CAWWTTGTSGNYEQYF
NA	13	TRBV28	TRBD2	TRBJ2-3	TGTGCCACCCGAGCGGGAGCGACAGATACGCAGTATTTT	CATRAGATDTQYF
NA	16	TRBV18	TRBD2	TRBJ2-3	TGTGCCAGCTCTCAACTAGCGGGAGGTAGCACAGATACGCAGTATTTT	CASSQLAGGSTDTQYF
NA	15	TRBV5-6	NA	TRBJ2-7	TGTGCCAGCAGCTTAAGAACAGGGATTACCTACGAGCAGTACTTC	CASSLRTGITYEQYF
NA	14	TRBV7-8	NA	TRBJ1-5	TGTGCCAGCAGGCTAGGGGCTAGCAATCAGCCCCAGCATTTT	CASRLGASNQPQHF
NA	13	TRBV19	TRBD1	TRBJ1-2	TGTGCCAGTAGTAAGGACAGGGCCTATGGCTACACCTTC	CASSKDRAYGYTF
once	16	TRBV18	TRBD1	TRBJ1-2	TGTGCCAGCTCACCTTCAGGACAGGCGGCCCAGGTTGGCTACACCTTC	CASSPSGQAAQVGYTF
NA	15	TRBV5-1	NA	TRBJ1-5	TGCGCCAGCAGCTTGTGGGGCAGCAACAATCAGCCCCAGCATTTT	CASSLWGSNNQPQHF
NA	13	TRBV30	NA	TRBJ2-5	TGTGCCTGGACAGGGCCGGTGGGAGAGACCCAGTACTTC	CAWTGPVGETQYF
NA	16	TRBV9	TRBD2	TRBJ2-1	TGTGCCAGCAGCCTCGGGGGGGGAAACTCCTACAATGAGCAGTTCTTC	CASSLGGGNSYNEQFF
NA	13	TRBV2	NA	TRBJ1-5	TGTGCCAGCAGTGGAACCGGGAACCAGCCCCAGCATTTT	CASSGTGNQPQHF
NA	18	TRBV27	TRBD2	TRBJ2-1	TGTGCCAGCAGTTTATCGCGGCTAGCGGGGGAAATAAACAATGAGCAGTTCTTC	CASSLSRLAGEINNEQFF
NA	15	TRBV4-1	TRBD2	TRBJ2-1	TGCGCCAGCAGCCAAGGGTTACGGGGAGGGAATGAGCAGTTCTTC	CASSQGLRGGNEQFF
NA	15	TRBV7-9	TRBD2	TRBJ2-5	TGTGCCAGCAGCTCGGGACTAGCGGGATCAGAGACCCAGTACTTC	CASSSGLAGSETQYF
NA	16	TRBV27	TRBD1	TRBJ2-3	TGTGCCAGCAGACGGACAGGGCGATTCGAAGCAGATACGCAGTATTTT	CASRRTGRFEADTQYF
few	14	TRBV7-8	NA	TRBJ1-2	TGTGCCAGCAGCCGCGACTCCAGGGTCTATGGCTACACCTTC	CASSRDSRVYGYTF
NA	11	TRBV20-1	NA	TRBJ2-7	TGCAGTGCTACCCACTCCTACGAGCAGTACTTC	CSATHSYEQYF
NA	17	TRBV19	NA	TRBJ2-1	TGTGCCAGTAGTACCCCCTTATGGGGGGGGGCCCCAAATGAGCAGTTCTTC	CASSTPLWGGAPNEQFF
NA	13	TRBV25-1	TRBD1	TRBJ1-2	TGTGCCAGCCAACCGGGACAGAAGTATGGCTACACCTTC	CASQPGQKYGYTF
once	14	TRBV5-1	TRBD1	TRBJ1-5	TGCGCCAGCAGCGCGGGACAGCCCAATCAGCCCCAGCATTTT	CASSAGQPNQPQHF
NA	15	TRBV6-4	NA	TRBJ2-3	TGTGCCAGCAGAGAGGGGGGGAAAGACACAGATACGCAGTATTTT	CASREGGKDTDTQYF
NA	12	TRBV19	NA	TRBJ1-1	TGTGCCAGTAGTATGGCAGGAACTGAAGCTTTCTTT	CASSMAGTEAFF
NA	19	TRBV23-1	NA	TRBJ1-4	TGCGCCAGCAGTCAATCGCGTCGTAGGGGGATGGCAACTAATGAAAAACTGTTTTTT	CASSQSRRRGMATNEKLFF
NA	15	TRBV25-1	NA	TRBJ2-3	TGTGCCAGCAGTGAGTCGGTCGGAGCCACAGATACGCAGTATTTT	CASSESVGATDTQYF
NA	16	TRBV19	TRBD1	TRBJ2-5	TGTGCCAGTAGTATCACCGGGACAGGGGGCGCAGAGACCCAGTACTTC	CASSITGTGGAETQYF
NA	16	TRBV4-2	NA	TRBJ1-1	TGTGCCAGCAGCCAAGATGCCGGGGGGCGGGGGACTGAAGCTTTCTTT	CASSQDAGGRGTEAFF
NA	14	TRBV18	NA	TRBJ1-1	TGTGCCAGCTCACCGGACAGCGCGAACACTGAAGCTTTCTTT	CASSPDSANTEAFF
NA	15	TRBV29-1	TRBD2	TRBJ2-7	TGCAGCGCCGCAGGGACTAGCGGGAGCAACTACGAGCAGTACTTC	CSAAGTSGSNYEQYF
once	13	TRBV27	NA	TRBJ1-4	TGTCCAAACTTGGGCAGCCTTAATGAAAAACTGTTTTTT	CPNLGSLNEKLFF
NA	16	TRBV19	TRBD1	TRBJ1-5	TGTGCCAGTGGGGACAGCGACCCCGTAACATTTCAGCCCCAGCATTTT	CASGDSDPVTFQPQHF
NA	15	TRBV4-1	NA	TRBJ1-1	TGCGCCAGCAGCCAGGCACAGGGAAAGAACACTGAAGCTTTCTTT	CASSQAQGKNTEAFF
NA	18	TRBV28	NA	TRBJ2-2	TGTGCCAGCAGTTTAGCCCAGGGGTTGAGTTTAGGTGCCGGGGAGCTGTTTTTT	CASSLAQGLSLGAGELFF
NA	16	TRBV5-6	TRBD1	TRBJ1-2	TGTGCCAGCAGCCGGATACAGGGGGCTAGGAACTATGGCTACACCTTC	CASSRIQGARNYGYTF
NA	15	TRBV5-1	TRBD1	TRBJ2-7	TGCGCCAGCAGCTCTTTAACCGGGACAGGGGACGAGCAGTACTTC	CASSSLTGTGDEQYF
once	17	TRBV11-3	TRBD1	TRBJ2-1	TGTGCCAGCAGCTTAAACCCGACAGGGGGCCTATATGGCGAGCAGTTCTTC	CASSLNPTGGLYGEQFF
NA	14	TRBV6-6	NA	TRBJ1-1	TGTGCCAGCAGCTCTGACAGGTTGAACACTGAAGCTTTCTTT	CASSSDRLNTEAFF
NA	16	TRBV4-2	TRBD2	TRBJ2-1	TGTGCCAGCAGCCTCGATCTAGCGGGAGGTCCCAATGAGCAGTTCTTC	CASSLDLAGGPNEQFF
once	13	TRBV12-5	NA	TRBJ2-7	TGTGCTAGTGGCCTGACACAGGGCTACGAGCAGTACTTC	CASGLTQGYEQYF